The TCR beta chain described here comes from a study of T cells in Graves' hyperthyroidism and ophthalmopathy. Study findings and constraints: Most thyroid clonotypes that were expanded above 0.001 also turned up in blood. A 13 V-J model separated ophthalmopathy from stable hyperthyroidism.

With regard to this clonotype: The antigen is not known.

Any patient presenting with uncontrolled infection, other autoimmune disease, pregnancy or lactation was left out. Template material for amplifying TCR beta CDR3 regions consisted of RNA transcripts. During a first-round RT-PCR of the TCR CDR3, the HTBI primer set was used. In TCRdb, the multiplex PCR reads were re-called with MiXCR into one record per CDR3 protein. Of 500,000 to 600,000 distinct CDR3 sequences detected, roughly 50% appear once; the ten largest clones hold roughly 19%. CDR1 is DFQATT and CDR2 is SNEGSKA in the germline V gene (reference sequence). Trimming took off 6 bases at V and 5 bases at J, with 22 bases between the two ends. The CDR3 totals 15 residues.

This receptor was identified in an adult woman with Graves' disease, either hyperthyroidism or ophthalmopathy (not recorded which). The chain joins TRBV20-1 to TRBJ1-2, with a tentative D call TRBD1 (5 bases). Source material: peripheral blood or thyroid tissue (not recorded which). The CDR3: CSASWTLAGGYGYTF. As DNA, the CDR3 is TGCAGTGCCAGCTGGACCTTGGCTGGGGGTTATGGCTACACCTTC.